The 10 T cell receptor beta chains below come from one sample, sequenced in a study of T-cell memory formation after mild COVID-19. TCRdb fed the 5' RACE reads into MiXCR, producing one record per CDR3 protein. This table holds over 250,000 distinct CDR3 sequences, 15% found once. What was sequenced was PBMCs or a T cell subset sorted from them (not recorded which). The receptors stem from a man younger than 30 who had mild COVID-19 (a few samples of this study predate the infection). Cell type and time point are not known.

This clonotype turned up a few times. This rearrangement joins TRBV29-1 to TRBJ1-3; D call uncertain. There are 14 residues in the CDR3. V lost 7 bases to trimming and J lost 3 bases, with 16 bases between them. Germline CDR1 SQVTM, CDR2 ANQGSEA. The CDR3 nucleotides read TGCAGCGCAGTAAAGGAGGCCATTGGAAACACCATATATTTT. Its protein product is CSAVKEAIGNTIYF.

There are a few counts of this clonotype. The DNA for the CDR3 is TGTGCCAGCAGCTCCCTGGACGGACGCTATGGCTACACCTTC. Translated: CASSSLDGRYGYTF. This sequence joins TRBV7-9 and TRBJ1-2, with D unclear. The CDR3 is 14 residues long. V shed 4 bases and J shed 4 bases, with 13 bases lying between them. Germline CDR1 reads SEHNR; CDR2 reads FQNEAQ (reference sequence).

CDR3 in DNA: TGTGCCAGCAGACCTCAGGTTTTGAACACTGAAGCTTTCTTT. Translated, it gives CASRPQVLNTEAFF. The genes are TRBV12-3 or TRBV12-4 and TRBJ1-1; D unclear. The CDR3 loop spans 14 amino acids. Trimming stripped 6 bases from V and 0 bases from J, with 11 bases between.

This clonotype was counted at least ten times. The chain links TRBV6-5 to TRBJ2-4, with D possibly being TRBD2 (5 bases). Germline CDR1 MNHEY, CDR2 SVGAGI. The CDR3 sequence is 16 residues long. V was pared by 0 bases and J by 2 bases, with 11 bases between. The CDR3 DNA follows: TGTGCCAGCAGTTACTCTTCGGACTCTTCCAAAAACATTCAGTACTTC. Protein sequence: CASSYSSDSSKNIQYF.

The chain combines TRBV14 with TRBJ1-2; no definite D call. The CDR3 covers 14 residues. Trimming took 2 bases from V and 1 from J, leaving 8 bases between them. Germline CDR1 reads SGHDN; CDR2 reads FVKESK. CDR3 protein: CASSQFGSNYGYTF. The CDR3 DNA is TGTGCCAGCAGCCAATTTGGAAGTAACTATGGCTACACCTTC.

This clonotype showed up just a few times. The chain is built from TRBV7-2 and TRBJ1-2; possibly TRBD1 for D (5 bases). Trimming took 1 base from V and 4 from J, leaving 16 bases between them. CDR3 size: 16 residues. Germline lookup yields CDR1 SGHTA and CDR2 FQGNSA. CDR3 in amino acids: CASSLDTGTLGYGYTF. DNA of the CDR3: TGTGCCAGCAGCTTAGATACGGGGACTTTGGGCTATGGCTACACCTTC.

This clonotype has a count of ten or more. CDR3 nucleotide sequence: TGTGCCACCAGCCCATATCCAGGGACGCTAAATGGCTACACCTTC. Its protein product is CATSPYPGTLNGYTF. This chain links TRBV15 with TRBJ1-2; TRBD1 is a possible D gene (5 bases). This CDR3 region has 15 residues. CDR1 and CDR2 (germline): LNHNV, YYDKDF (reference sequence). The V gene lost 5 bases and the J gene lost 6 bases, with 19 bases spanning the gap.

The chain recombines TRBV24-1 with TRBJ2-1; D is possibly TRBD2 (6 bases). Germline lookup yields CDR1 KGHDR and CDR2 SFDVKD. Trimming cost V 2 bases and J 3 bases, with 10 bases left between them. CDR3 length: 15 amino acids. This CDR3 reads CATSDSGRGYNEQFF. In nucleotides, the CDR3 is TGTGCCACCAGTGATTCCGGGAGAGGCTACAATGAGCAGTTCTTC.

This clonotype turned up a few times. The chain combines TRBV5-5 with TRBJ2-7; tentatively, D is TRBD1 or TRBD2 (6 bases each). The CDR3 is 14 amino acids. Germline assignment: CDR1 SGHKS and CDR2 YYEKEE (reference sequence). Trimming pared 4 bases from V and 3 bases from J, leaving 14 bases between. Written as DNA, the CDR3 is TGTGCCAGCAGCCCTGGAGGGGGGAGCTACGAGCAGTACGTC. Its translation: CASSPGGGSYEQYV.

The rearrangement joins TRBV6-2 or TRBV6-3 to TRBJ1-5; D call uncertain. This CDR3 region has 16 residues. Per the germline V gene, CDR1 is MNHEY and CDR2 is SVGEGT. Trimming took 2 bases from V and 1 from J, leaving 12 bases between them. The CDR3 here is CASSYLQPRSNQPQHF. Here the CDR3 DNA reads TGTGCCAGCAGTTACCTACAGCCAAGGAGCAATCAGCCCCAGCATTTT.